This TCR beta chain was obtained from a study of regulatory T cells in long-lasting Graves disease. Time point: newly diagnosed GD, antithyroid drugs for less than 3 months. Following extraction of RNA from PBMCs, that RNA was used to make the TCR library. Combining iRepertoire HTBI primers with Arm-PCR of CDR3 regions, the authors built TCR beta libraries. TCRdb analysed the multiplex PCR reads with MiXCR anew, one entry per CDR3 protein. The repertoire holds fewer than 350,000 distinct CDR3 sequences, with 15% to 20% as singletons. This receptor was identified in a female donor with Graves disease. The material was peripheral blood mononuclear cells (PBMCs), obtained at new diagnosis, from a patient treated with antithyroid drugs.

The CDR3 DNA reads TGTGCCAGCAGTGAAGCGGACGGGACTAGCGGGAACAACGAGCAGTACTTC. It yields the protein CASSEADGTSGNNEQYF. The chain recombines TRBV6-1 with TRBJ2-7; 13 bases map to TRBD2. J was trimmed by 5 bases and V by 0 bases; bases with no gene match: 7. The germline V gene has CDR1 MNHNS and CDR2 SASEGT. The CDR3 is made up of 17 amino acids.